Below, 26 T cell receptor beta chains from the same sample are listed, as sequenced in a study of OX40 agonist ivuxolimab in advanced cancers. Sequenced by immunoSEQ multiplex PCR; TCRdb stores in-frame clones only, minus some. Seen here are about 64,000 clones, about four fifths observed once, and the top ten hold approximately 1.2%. Here the sequenced sample was CD4+ or CD8+ T cells sorted from blood, taken in a trial of the OX40 agonist ivuxolimab. These receptors were collected from an adult with an advanced solid tumor such as melanoma, head and neck, liver or kidney cancer.

The gene calls are TRBV12-2 and TRBJ2-4. TRBV12-2 is shown as a pseudogene. The CDR3 is made up of 14 amino acids. The CDR3 DNA reads TGTGCAAGTCGCCGCACAGCCCCCAAAAGGGTTCAGTACTTC. This codes for CASRRTAPKRVQYF.

V usage is TRBV6-6 and J usage is TRBJ2-5; maybe TRBD2 (5 bases). Germline CDR1 reads MNHNY; CDR2 reads SVGAGI (reference sequence). Trimming stripped 2 bases from V and 4 bases from J, with 14 bases between. The CDR3 totals 15 residues. CDR3 sequence reads: CASSYNDPGLETQYF. CDR3 DNA sequence: TGTGCCAGCAGTTACAATGACCCAGGACTAGAGACCCAGTACTTC.

The rearrangement links TRBV5-4 to TRBJ2-7; D gene uncertain. The CDR3 has 15 residues. Per the germline V gene, CDR1 is SGHNT and CDR2 is YYREEE (reference sequence). V was clipped by 4 bases and J by 1 base, with 15 bases between them. In nucleotides, the CDR3 is TGTGCCAGCAGCCCGGTTGGGCCGTCGTCCTACGAGCAGTACTTC. Translating it yields CASSPVGPSSYEQYF. Drawing the rest from reference TRBV5-4 and TRBJ2-7, the complete variable domain is ETGVTQSPTHLIKTRGQQVTLRCSSQSGHNTVSWYQQALGQGPQFIFQYYREEENGRGNFPPRFSGLQFPNYSSELNVNALELDDSALYLCASSPVGPSSYEQYFGPGTRLTVT.

The CDR3 nucleotides are TGTGCCAGCAGCTTAGACAGGGGCCCTGGCTACACCTTC. It encodes CASSLDRGPGYTF. The chain uses TRBV7-2 and TRBJ1-2, with 7 bases that match TRBD1. CDR1 is SGHTA and CDR2 is FQGNSA in the germline V gene. This CDR3 region has 13 residues. V trimming: 1 base; J trimming: 7 bases; junction bases outside the gene matches: 3. The full variable domain, rest sourced from reference TRBV7-2 and TRBJ1-2, is GAGVSQSPSNKVTEKGKDVELRCDPISGHTALYWYRQSLGQGLEFLIYFQGNSAPDKSGLPSDRFSAERTGGSVSTLTIQRTQQEDSAVYLCASSLDRGPGYTFGSGTRLTVV.

This sequence joins TRBV30 and TRBJ1-1; 7 nucleotides match TRBD1. Per germline, CDR1 GTSNPN and CDR2 SVGIG (reference sequence). V lost 2 bases to trimming and J lost 5 bases; unmatched junction nucleotides: 2. The CDR3 totals 12 residues. CDR3 residues: CAWSRGQTEAFF. In DNA, the CDR3 is TGTGCCTGGAGTCGGGGACAGACTGAAGCTTTCTTT.

This chain joins TRBV19 and TRBJ2-2; no clear D gene. V was cut by 7 bases and J by 4 bases, with 7 bases left in between. CDR1 is LNHDA, CDR2 SQIVND, per germline (reference sequence). The CDR3 covers 12 residues. The CDR3 sequence: CASTQTTGELFF. The CDR3, as DNA: TGTGCCAGTACCCAAACCACCGGGGAGCTGTTTTTT.

The chain links TRBV29-1 to TRBJ2-5; 7 nucleotides align to TRBD1. Germline CDR1 and CDR2: SQVTM and ANQGSEA. V was clipped by 3 bases and J by 9 bases; unmatched bases: 10. This CDR3 region has 13 residues. CDR3 in amino acids: CSVEEQGSVPQYF. CDR3 sequence (DNA): TGCAGCGTTGAGGAACAGGGGAGCGTACCCCAGTACTTC.

This chain uses TRBV6-5 with TRBJ2-7, with TRBD1 matching over 7 bases. Germline CDR1 is MNHEY and CDR2 is SVGAGI. The V gene end was trimmed by 6 bases and the J gene end by 1 base; junction bases not matched to a gene: 6. The CDR3 runs to 14 residues. CDR3 DNA: TGTGCCAGCAGCGCAGACAGGGCGTCCTACGAGCAGTACTTC. Its translation is CASSADRASYEQYF.

The J gene is TRBJ2-5, the V gene TRBV5-5; D unresolved. In germline, CDR1 is SGHKS, CDR2 YYEKEE (reference sequence). The CDR3 loop spans 13 amino acids. V was pared by 4 bases and J by 4 bases, with 11 bases between. The CDR3 DNA reads TGTGCCAGCAGCATTAGTCTTCCAGAGACCCAGTACTTC. Translating it yields CASSISLPETQYF. The full variable domain, its missing parts supplied by reference TRBV5-5 and TRBJ2-5, is DAGVTQSPTHLIKTRGQQVTLRCSPISGHKSVSWYQQVLGQGPQFIFQYYEKEERGRGNFPDRFSARQFPNYSSELNVNALLLGDSALYLCASSISLPETQYFGPGTRLLVL.

This chain links TRBV28 with TRBJ2-5; the match to TRBD2 covers 10 bases. The CDR3 consists of 13 residues. Trimming removed 10 bases from V and 1 base from J; junction bases left unmatched: 3. CDR1 MDHEN and CDR2 SYDVKM come from the germline V gene. CDR3 protein: CATIAGGQETQYF. The CDR3 DNA is TGTGCCACAATAGCGGGGGGCCAAGAGACCCAGTACTTC. The variable domain in full, with the rest retrieved from reference TRBV28 and TRBJ2-5, is DVKVTQSSRYLVKRTGEKVFLECVQDMDHENMFWYRQDPGLGLRLIYFSYDVKMKEKGDIPEGYSVSREKKERFSLILESASTNQTSMYLCATIAGGQETQYFGPGTRLLVL.

This chain joins TRBV18 and TRBJ1-5; D remains unclear. V was pared by 2 bases and J by 0 bases, with 14 bases between. This CDR3 comprises 17 residues. Germline V lookup: CDR1 KGHSH, CDR2 LQKENI. CDR3 sequence (DNA): TGTGCCAGCTCACCAGAGGGAAGAAACCCTAGCAATCAGCCCCAGCATTTT. This encodes CASSPEGRNPSNQPQHF.

This chain links TRBV7-8 with TRBJ1-1; a weak D match, TRBD1 (5 bases). V lost 1 base and J lost 6, with 15 bases in between. Germline lookup yields CDR1 SGHVS and CDR2 FQNEAQ. CDR3 length equals 15 residues. CDR3 coding DNA: TGTGCCAGCAGCTTAGACGTCGCGGGGGGATCTGAAGCTTTCTTT. This sequence encodes CASSLDVAGGSEAFF. The complete variable domain, with remaining parts taken from reference TRBV7-8 and TRBJ1-1, reads GAGVSQSPRYKVAKRGQDVALRCDPISGHVSLFWYQQALGQGPEFLTYFQNEAQLDKSGLPSDRFFAERPEGSVSTLKIQRTQQEDSAVYLCASSLDVAGGSEAFFGQGTRLTVV.

This clone was detected once. The chain has TRBV4-2 and TRBJ2-3; the match to TRBD2 covers 11 bases. Trimming took 1 base from V and 5 from J; bases not matched to a gene: 2. This CDR3 comprises 15 residues. Looked up from germline, CDR1 is LGHNA and CDR2 is YNFKEQ. As DNA, the CDR3 is TGTGCCAGCAGCCAAGCAGGGACTAGCGGAGATACGCAGTATTTT. It encodes CASSQAGTSGDTQYF.

The chain carries TRBV19 and TRBJ2-7; D not certain. Germline V gene lookup returns CDR1 LNHDA and CDR2 SQIVND (reference sequence). Trimming stripped 3 bases from V and 0 bases from J, with 12 bases between. The CDR3 is 15 amino acids. As DNA, the CDR3 is TGTGCCAGTAGTATCGAAAAAGGCAGCTCCTACGAGCAGTACTTC. It codes for CASSIEKGSSYEQYF.

The rearrangement links TRBV30 to TRBJ1-6; 10 bases fit TRBD1. This CDR3 spans 15 amino acids. Germline CDR1 and CDR2: GTSNPN and SVGIG (reference sequence). Unmatched junction bases numbered 11, after V lost 3 bases and J lost 12 bases. The CDR3 loop reads CAWRATGTGEKPLHF. Written as DNA, the CDR3 is TGTGCCTGGAGGGCAACGGGGACAGGGGAAAAACCCCTCCACTTT.

The CDR3 nucleotides read TGCGCCAGCAGCGGAATCTCCCCGGGACAGGGATCTCGGGGGCGGGTGAACACTGAAGCTTTCTTT. Its translation: CASSGISPGQGSRGRVNTEAFF. The chain joins TRBV5-1 to TRBJ1-1; TRBD1 agrees at 9 bases. The CDR3 runs 22 residues. Germline trimming cut 4 bases from V and 0 bases from J; bases unmatched to any gene: 25. In germline, CDR1 is SGHRS, CDR2 YFSETQ.

This clone was picked up a small number of times. J is TRBJ2-1 and V is TRBV10-3, with 7 bases lining up with TRBD1. Unmatched junction bases numbered 6, after V lost 7 bases and J lost 3 bases. CDR1 ENHRY and CDR2 SYGVKD come from the germline V gene. This CDR3 contains 14 residues. The DNA of the CDR3 is TGTGCCATCAAGGGGGACAGCCTCTACAATGAGCAGTTCTTC. Translation gives CAIKGDSLYNEQFF.

V is TRBV2 and J is TRBJ2-3; D ambiguous. Germline V gives CDR1 SNHLY, CDR2 FYNNEI. V lost 8 bases to trimming and J lost 2 bases, with 11 bases between them. The CDR3 contains 13 residues. This chain's CDR3 is CASVGLNTDTQYF. The DNA for the CDR3 is TGTGCCAGCGTGGGTCTGAACACAGATACGCAGTATTTT. The full variable domain, completed using reference TRBV2 and TRBJ2-3, is EPEVTQTPSHQVTQMGQEVILRCVPISNHLYFYWYRQILGQKVEFLVSFYNNEISEKSEIFDDQFSVERPDGSNFTLKIRSTKLEDSAMYFCASVGLNTDTQYFGPGTRLTVL.

The chain combines TRBV4-2 with TRBJ2-3; D gene uncertain. Trimming stripped 4 bases from V and 4 bases from J, with 15 bases between. Germline values: CDR1 LGHNA, CDR2 YNFKEQ. The CDR3 loop spans 15 amino acids. The CDR3 coding sequence is TGTGCCAGCAGCCCTCTGCAAGGTGGGGCAGATACGCAGTATTTT. Its translation: CASSPLQGGADTQYF.

The rearrangement uses TRBV10-1 and TRBJ2-1, with 10 positions matching TRBD2. Germline assignment: CDR1 WNHNN and CDR2 SYGVQD (reference sequence). J gave up 6 bases and V 3 bases, and 2 bases lay outside the gene matches. The CDR3 has 14 amino acids. CDR3 sequence: CASSEGTSVNEQFF. CDR3 nucleotides: TGCGCCAGCAGTGAAGGGACTAGCGTCAATGAGCAGTTCTTC.

The CDR3 sequence: CASSLVGGTYEQYF. In nucleotides, the CDR3 is TGCGCCAGCAGCTTGGTCGGCGGCACCTACGAGCAGTACTTC. The chain links TRBV5-1 to TRBJ2-7; D is ambiguous. Germline V gene lookup returns CDR1 SGHRS and CDR2 YFSETQ. The CDR3 has 14 amino acids. Deletions cut 0 bases from V and 2 bases from J, with 9 bases between.

The J gene is TRBJ1-2, the V gene TRBV7-2; D unresolved. CDR1 SGHTA and CDR2 FQGNSA come from the germline V gene. Trimming cost V 1 base and J 8 bases, with 11 bases left between them. The CDR3 covers 13 residues. CDR3 DNA: TGTGCCAGCAGCTTAGGGGTCTTGATGGGCTACACCTTC. Its translation is CASSLGVLMGYTF.

The chain uses TRBV30 and TRBJ1-4; no firm D call. V gave up 0 bases and J gave up 7 bases, with 3 bases separating them. CDR1 and CDR2 from the germline V gene are GTSNPN and SVGIG (reference sequence). The CDR3 contains 11 residues. The CDR3 region is CAWSVGEKLFF. In nucleotides, the CDR3 is TGTGCCTGGAGTGTAGGTGAAAAACTGTTTTTT.

The chain links TRBV29-1 to TRBJ1-3; D is perhaps TRBD1 (5 bases). V was cut by 4 bases and J by 0 bases, with 10 bases left in between. This CDR3 comprises 14 residues. Germline V gene sequence: CDR1 SQVTM, CDR2 ANQGSEA. CDR3 sequence reads: CSVVWGSSGNTIYF. The CDR3 DNA is TGCAGCGTTGTTTGGGGGAGCTCTGGAAACACCATATATTTT.

The rearrangement joins TRBV4-3 to TRBJ1-2, with 9 bases that match TRBD1. Germline V lookup: CDR1 LGHNA, CDR2 YSLEER. The CDR3 consists of 16 residues. V lost 3 bases and J lost 2; bases outside the gene matches: 7. The CDR3: CASSQGQGRVNYGYTF. The CDR3 DNA reads as TGCGCCAGCAGCCAGGGACAGGGTAGGGTGAACTATGGCTACACCTTC.

The chain couples TRBV7-9 to TRBJ2-3, with TRBD2 matching over 10 bases. From germline, CDR1 is SEHNR and CDR2 FQNEAQ (reference sequence). CDR3 length: 15 amino acids. Trimming cost V 5 bases and J 2 bases; bases outside gene matches: 4. CDR3 sequence reads: CASSPGLADTDTQYF. CDR3 coding DNA: TGTGCCAGCAGCCCTGGACTAGCGGACACAGATACGCAGTATTTT.